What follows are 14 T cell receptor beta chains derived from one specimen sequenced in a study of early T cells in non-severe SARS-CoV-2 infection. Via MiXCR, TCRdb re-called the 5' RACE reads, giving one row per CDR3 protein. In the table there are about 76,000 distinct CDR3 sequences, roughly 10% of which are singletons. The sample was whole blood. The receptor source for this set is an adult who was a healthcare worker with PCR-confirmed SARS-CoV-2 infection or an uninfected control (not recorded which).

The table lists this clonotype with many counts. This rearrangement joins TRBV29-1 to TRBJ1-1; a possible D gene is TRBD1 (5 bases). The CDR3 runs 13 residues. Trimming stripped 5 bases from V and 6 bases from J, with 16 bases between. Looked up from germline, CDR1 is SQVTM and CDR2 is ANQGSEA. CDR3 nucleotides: TGCAGCGTTTACACAGGAGAATTCCCTGAAGCTTTCTTT. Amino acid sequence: CSVYTGEFPEAFF.

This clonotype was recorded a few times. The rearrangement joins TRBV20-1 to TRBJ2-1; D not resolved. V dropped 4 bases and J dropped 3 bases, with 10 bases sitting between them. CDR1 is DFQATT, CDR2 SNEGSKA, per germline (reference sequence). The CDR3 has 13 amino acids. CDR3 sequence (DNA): TGCAGTGCTATCATAGTACGCTACAATGAGCAGTTCTTC. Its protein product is CSAIIVRYNEQFF.

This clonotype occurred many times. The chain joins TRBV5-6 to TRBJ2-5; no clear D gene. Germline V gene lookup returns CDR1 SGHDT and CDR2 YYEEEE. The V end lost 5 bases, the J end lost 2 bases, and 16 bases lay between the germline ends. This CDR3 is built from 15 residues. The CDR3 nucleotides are TGTGCCAGCAGTTCCCCGCTAGGACCACAAGAGACCCAGTACTTC. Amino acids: CASSSPLGPQETQYF. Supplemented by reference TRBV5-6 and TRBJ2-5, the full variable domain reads DAGVTQSPTHLIKTRGQQVTLRCSPKSGHDTVSWYQQALGQGPQFIFQYYEEEERQRGNFPDRFSGHQFPNYSSELNVNALLLGDSALYLCASSSPLGPQETQYFGPGTRLLVL.

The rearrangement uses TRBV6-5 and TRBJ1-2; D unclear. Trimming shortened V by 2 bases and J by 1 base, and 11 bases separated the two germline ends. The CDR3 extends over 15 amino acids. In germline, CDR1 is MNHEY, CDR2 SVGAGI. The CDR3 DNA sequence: TGTGCCAGCAGTTACGGGGTTCGGGTTAACTATGGCTACACCTTC. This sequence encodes CASSYGVRVNYGYTF.

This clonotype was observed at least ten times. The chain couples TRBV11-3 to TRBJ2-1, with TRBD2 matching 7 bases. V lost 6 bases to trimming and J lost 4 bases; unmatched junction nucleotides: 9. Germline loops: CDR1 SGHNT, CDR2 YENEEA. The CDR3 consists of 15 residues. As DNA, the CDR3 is TGTGCCAGCAGTTTGGGAGGGGAAAATTACAATGAGCAGTTCTTC. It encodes CASSLGGENYNEQFF.

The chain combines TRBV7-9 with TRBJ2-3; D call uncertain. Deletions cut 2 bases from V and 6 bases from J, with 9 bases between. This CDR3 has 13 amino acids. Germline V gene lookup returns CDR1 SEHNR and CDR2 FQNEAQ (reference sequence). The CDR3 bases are TGTGCCAGCAGCTTAAGTAGTACCGATACGCAGTATTTT. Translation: CASSLSSTDTQYF.

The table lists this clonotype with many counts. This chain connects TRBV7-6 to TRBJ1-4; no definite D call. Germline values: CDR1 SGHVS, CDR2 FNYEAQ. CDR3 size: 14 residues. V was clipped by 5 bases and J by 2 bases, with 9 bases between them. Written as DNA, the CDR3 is TGTGCCAGCAGCCACAGACTGACTAATGAAAAACTGTTTTTT. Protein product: CASSHRLTNEKLFF.

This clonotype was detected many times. The CDR3 region is CASSLGVGIYGYTF. The DNA for the CDR3 is TGTGCCAGCAGCTTAGGAGTGGGAATCTATGGCTACACCTTC. The genes are TRBV7-2 and TRBJ1-2; D is unclear. V was cut by 1 base and J by 4 bases, with 10 bases left in between. Germline V lookup: CDR1 SGHTA, CDR2 FQGNSA. The CDR3 is 14 amino acids.

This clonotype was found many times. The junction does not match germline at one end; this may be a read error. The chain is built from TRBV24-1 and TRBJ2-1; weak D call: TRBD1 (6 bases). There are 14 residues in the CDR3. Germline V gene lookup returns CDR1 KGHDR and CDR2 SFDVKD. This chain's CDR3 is CATSDSGTPNEQFF. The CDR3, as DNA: TGTGCCACCAGCGATTCCGGGACACCCAATGAGCAGTTCTTC.

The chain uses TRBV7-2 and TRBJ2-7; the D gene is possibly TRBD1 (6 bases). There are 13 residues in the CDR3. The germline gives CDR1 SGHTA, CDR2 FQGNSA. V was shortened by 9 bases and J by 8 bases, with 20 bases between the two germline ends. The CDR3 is CASLGRQGNKQYF. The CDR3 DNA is TGTGCCAGTCTGGGCCGGCAGGGGAACAAGCAGTACTTC.

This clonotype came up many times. The CDR3 DNA sequence: TGTGCCAGCAGCCCGGGACAAACCTTCGGTGGCTACACCTTC. It codes for CASSPGQTFGGYTF. V is TRBV7-9 and J is TRBJ1-2; D might be TRBD1 (6 bases). Germline values: CDR1 SEHNR, CDR2 FQNEAQ (reference sequence). The CDR3 covers 14 residues. Trimming removed 5 bases at V and 7 bases at J, with 17 bases between. Filled out from reference TRBV7-9 and TRBJ1-2, the complete variable domain reads DTGVSQNPRHKITKRGQNVTFRCDPISEHNRLYWYRQTLGQGPEFLTYFQNEAQLEKSRLLSDRFSAERPKGSFSTLEIQRTEQGDSAMYLCASSPGQTFGGYTFGSGTRLTVV.

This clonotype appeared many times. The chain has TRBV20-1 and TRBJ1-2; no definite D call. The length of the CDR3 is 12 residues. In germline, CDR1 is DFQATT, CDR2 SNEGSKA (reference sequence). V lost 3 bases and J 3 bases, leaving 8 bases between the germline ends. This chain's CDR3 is CSASTVDYGYTF. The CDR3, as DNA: TGCAGTGCTAGTACGGTCGACTATGGCTACACCTTC.

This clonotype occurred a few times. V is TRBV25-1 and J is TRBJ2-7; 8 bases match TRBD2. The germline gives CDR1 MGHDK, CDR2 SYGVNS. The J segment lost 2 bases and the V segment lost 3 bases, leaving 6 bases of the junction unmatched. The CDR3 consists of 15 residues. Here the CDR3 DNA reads TGTGCCAGCAGTGATCCTAGCGGGCGGACCTACGAGCAGTACTTC. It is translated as CASSDPSGRTYEQYF.

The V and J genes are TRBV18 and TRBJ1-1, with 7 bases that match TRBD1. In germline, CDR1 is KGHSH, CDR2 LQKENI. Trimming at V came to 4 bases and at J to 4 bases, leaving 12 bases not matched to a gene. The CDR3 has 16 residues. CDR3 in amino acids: CASSLTLQQGSTEAFF. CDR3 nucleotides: TGTGCCAGCTCACTAACCCTCCAACAGGGGAGCACTGAAGCTTTCTTT.